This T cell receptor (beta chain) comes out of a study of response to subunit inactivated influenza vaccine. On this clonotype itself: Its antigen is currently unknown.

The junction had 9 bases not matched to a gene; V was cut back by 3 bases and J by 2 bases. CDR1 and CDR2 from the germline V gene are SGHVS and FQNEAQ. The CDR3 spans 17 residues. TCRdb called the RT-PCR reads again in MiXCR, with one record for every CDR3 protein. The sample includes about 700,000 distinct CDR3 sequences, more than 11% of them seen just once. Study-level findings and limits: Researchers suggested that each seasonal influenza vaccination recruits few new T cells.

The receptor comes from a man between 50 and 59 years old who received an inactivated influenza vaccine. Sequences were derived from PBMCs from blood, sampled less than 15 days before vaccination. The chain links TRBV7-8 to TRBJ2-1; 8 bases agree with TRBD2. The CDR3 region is CASSLLAGGTTYNEQFF. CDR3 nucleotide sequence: TGTGCCAGCAGCTTGCTCGCGGGGGGCACCACCTACAATGAGCAGTTCTTC.